These 8 T cell receptor beta chains were all obtained from the same sample, sequenced in a study of glioma-infiltrating T cells after dendritic cell vaccination. Measured with immunoSEQ multiplex PCR; TCRdb has only the in-frame clones, and not every one. This sample has roughly 38,000 clones, with approximately 82% found just once. This specimen was blood, taken before dendritic cell vaccination. Every receptor here comes from a human donor with glioblastoma.

The chain carries TRBV10-3 and TRBJ1-2, with no clear D. In germline, CDR1 is ENHRY, CDR2 SYGVKD. This CDR3 is built from 15 residues. The V end lost 7 bases, the J end lost 3 bases, and 18 bases lay between the germline ends. The CDR3 loop is CAINGGSVFDYGYTF. The CDR3 coding sequence is TGTGCCATCAATGGAGGGTCGGTTTTTGACTATGGCTACACCTTC.

V usage is TRBV11-2 and J usage is TRBJ2-7; D remains unclear. This CDR3 is 13 amino acids long. Germline CDR1 is SGHAT and CDR2 is FQNNGV. V was shortened by 1 base and J by 3 bases, with 7 bases between the two germline ends. The CDR3 DNA is TGTGCCAGCAGCTTAGGGCTAGTCTACGAGCAGTACTTC. The encoded protein is CASSLGLVYEQYF.

This chain connects TRBV5-5 to TRBJ1-1; D is unresolved. Between the trimmed V and J ends, which lost 0 bases and 0 bases, there was a span of 9 bases. CDR3 length: 15 amino acids. Germline V CDR1 and CDR2: SGHKS, YYEKEE (reference sequence). The DNA of the CDR3 is TGTGCCAGCAGCTTGGGAGCACCCTTGAACACTGAAGCTTTCTTT. Amino acids: CASSLGAPLNTEAFF.

This chain uses TRBV5-1 with TRBJ1-3; D uncertain. Germline-derived CDR1 and CDR2 are SGHRS and YFSETQ. The CDR3 length is 16 residues. Trimming removed 0 bases from V and 4 bases from J, with 14 bases in between. The CDR3 region has the DNA TGCGCCAGCAGCTTGGCCCGCGGTGTCAGAGGAAACACCATATATTTT. It encodes CASSLARGVRGNTIYF. Full variable domain (remainder filled in from reference TRBV5-1 and TRBJ1-3): KAGVTQTPRYLIKTRGQQVTLSCSPISGHRSVSWYQQTPGQGLQFLFEYFSETQRNKGNFPGRFSGRQFSNSRSEMNVSTLELGDSALYLCASSLARGVRGNTIYFGEGSWLTVV.

The chain uses TRBV4-1 and TRBJ2-7; TRBD2 might be the D (5 bases). The CDR3 totals 16 residues. Germline-derived CDR1 and CDR2 are MGHRA and YSYEKL. V gave up 0 bases and J gave up 2 bases, with 14 bases separating them. The CDR3, as DNA: TGCGCCAGCAGCCAAGAGGCGCGAGCGGACCCCTACGAGCAGTACTTC. Residues: CASSQEARADPYEQYF.

The V call is TRBV7-9, the J call TRBJ2-3, with D possibly matching TRBD2 (5 bases). Germline CDR1 SEHNR, CDR2 FQNEAQ (reference sequence). Trimming cost V 4 bases and J 1 base, with 9 bases left between them. The CDR3 totals 14 residues. CDR3 bases: TGTGCCAGCAGCTCATACGGGGGCACAGATACGCAGTATTTT. Translating it yields CASSSYGGTDTQYF. Using reference TRBV7-9 and TRBJ2-3 for the parts outside the CDR3, the full variable domain is DTGVSQNPRHKITKRGQNVTFRCDPISEHNRLYWYRQTLGQGPEFLTYFQNEAQLEKSRLLSDRFSAERPKGSFSTLEIQRTEQGDSAMYLCASSSYGGTDTQYFGPGTRLTVL.

The chain recombines TRBV10-3 with TRBJ2-3; D is perhaps TRBD1 (6 bases). Trimming took 4 bases from V and 2 from J, leaving 13 bases between them. Per the germline V gene, CDR1 is ENHRY and CDR2 is SYGVKD. This CDR3 is built from 15 residues. CDR3 nucleotide sequence: TGTGCCATCAGTGTTTCTCAGGGGCACACAGATACGCAGTATTTT. Protein sequence: CAISVSQGHTDTQYF.

This chain joins TRBV7-2 and TRBJ2-7, with 9 bases aligning to TRBD2. J lost 5 bases, V lost 5 bases, and 7 bases had no gene match. CDR1 is SGHTA, CDR2 FQGNSA, per germline. The CDR3 has 14 amino acids. CDR3 region: CASSRIAGVDEQYF. CDR3 nucleotide sequence: TGTGCCAGCAGCCGGATAGCGGGGGTGGACGAGCAGTACTTC.